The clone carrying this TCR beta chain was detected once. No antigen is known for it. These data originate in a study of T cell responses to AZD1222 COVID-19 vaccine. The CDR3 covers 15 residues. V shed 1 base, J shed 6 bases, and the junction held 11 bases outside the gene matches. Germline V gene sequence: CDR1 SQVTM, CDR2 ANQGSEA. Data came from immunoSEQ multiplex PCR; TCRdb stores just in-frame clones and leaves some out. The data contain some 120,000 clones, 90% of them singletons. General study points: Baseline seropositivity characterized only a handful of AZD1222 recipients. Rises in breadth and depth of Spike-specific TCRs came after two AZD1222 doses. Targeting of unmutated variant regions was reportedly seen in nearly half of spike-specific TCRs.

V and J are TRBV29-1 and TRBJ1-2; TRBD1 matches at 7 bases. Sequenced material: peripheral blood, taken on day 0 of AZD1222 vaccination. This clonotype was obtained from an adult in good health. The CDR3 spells CSVEGGTGEFDGYTF. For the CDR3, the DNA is TGCAGCGTTGAAGGAGGTACAGGGGAGTTCGATGGCTACACCTTC.